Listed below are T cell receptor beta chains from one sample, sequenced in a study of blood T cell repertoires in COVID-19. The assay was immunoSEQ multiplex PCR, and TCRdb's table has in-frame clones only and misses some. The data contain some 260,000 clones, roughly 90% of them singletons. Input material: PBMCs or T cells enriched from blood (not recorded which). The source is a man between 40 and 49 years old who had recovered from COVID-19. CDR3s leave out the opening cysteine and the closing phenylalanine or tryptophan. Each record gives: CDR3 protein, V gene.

ASSLSGQGYQETQY TRBV28
SVKDRYSNQPQH TRBV29-1
ASKSGGLDTEAF TRBV6-5
ASSRGPGEQY TRBV7-8
ASSPGQGPGRTYEQY TRBV7-9
AIGDRDQHTGELF TRBV10-3
ASRYRQVGDEKLF TRBV5-1
ASSLEEGHTEAF TRBV7-2
ASSPRRTYNEQF TRBV6-5
ASNPTGGISEKLF TRBV27
ASSFFRGGYQPQH TRBV5-8
ASSPGQSGNTIY TRBV11-2
ASSFPGQGNEKLF TRBV7-9
ASSLERREGTEAF TRBV5-4
ASSLDLAASSYNEQF TRBV11-3
ASSDRGRTEAF TRBV19
ASSPVGTAFYSPLH TRBV7-8
ASSQEGQGKDEQY TRBV4-3
ASSYDRGPYNEQF TRBV6-5
ASSYTGDYEQY TRBV5-6
ASSYGSSSGANVLT TRBV6-5
AWALNRRYGYT TRBV30
ASSVAPVEVGEKLF TRBV9
ASSLTYLKDRVNYGYT TRBV23-1
ASSIRSSGWDTQY TRBV19
SVEEAGPNYGYT TRBV29-1
ASSLVQNYEQY TRBV27
ASSQLEGLTEAF TRBV14
ASSLDRSDQPQH TRBV28
ASSLDPGSTGYT TRBV7-2
ASSPRGQGNGYT TRBV18
ASSLTAGGPIGELF TRBV7-3
ASCRVLNSGNTIY TRBV28
ASSGMTGGYTGELF TRBV7-3
ASADGIYGYT TRBV18
ATQNSGVYNEQF TRBV19
ASSFTPAVFIQH TRBV28
ASSLNPVYYGYT TRBV7-9
ASRAVSGNTIY TRBV6-5
ASSSETSGGAYEQY TRBV19
ATEDQYQETQY TRBV15
SVGTAGDTGELF TRBV29-1
ASSFNSGKAGELF TRBV7-2
ASSFHAGGAREKLF TRBV28
ASSQNPKTGTGREKLF TRBV4-3
ASSEVAGQYGYT TRBV6-1
ASSVGQTTNEKLF TRBV7-6
ASSKVENIQY TRBV19
ASSLYGPGPTEAF TRBV27
ASSRQPNTEAF TRBV7-8
ASGFRSSFGYT TRBV12-5
ASSQGGQGDTGELF TRBV4-3
ATTGGDRQRNTIY TRBV28
ASSPYHPRRNTDTQY TRBV27
ASSQSQREVRTGELF TRBV23-1
ASSRNPGQASYEQF TRBV5-1
ASSIRGYSYNSPLH TRBV2
ASSLRGTNEKLF TRBV5-1